Each of the 18 T cell receptor beta chains below was sequenced from the same sample in a study of cytomegalovirus exposure and HLA in healthy donors. In the PCR, 60 Vbeta and 13 Jbeta primers were used. The data were produced by immunoSEQ multiplex PCR, yet TCRdb's version contains in-frame clones alone and is incomplete. Of fewer than 250,000 clones in the sample, 83% are singletons; the top ten hold 1.3% to 1.5%. The sequencing sample was made of PBMCs. Receptors were obtained from a girl between 10 and 17 years old in good health and CMV-seronegative.

The rearrangement uses TRBV7-9 and TRBJ2-5; D perhaps matches TRBD2 (5 bases). The end of the DNA fits TRBJ2-7 better, so the J call may be wrong. CDR3 length: 12 amino acids. Per the germline V gene, CDR1 is SEHNR and CDR2 is FQNEAQ (reference sequence). CDR3 in amino acids: CASSQWENEQYF. The CDR3 nucleotides are TGTGCCAGCAGCCAGTGGGAGAACGAGCAGTACTTC.

V usage is TRBV4-2 and J usage is TRBJ1-4; perhaps TRBD1 as D (6 bases). This CDR3 region has 16 residues. The germline V and J ends were trimmed by 0 bases and 4 bases, with 12 bases remaining between them. Germline CDR1 LGHNA, CDR2 YNFKEQ. CDR3 loop: CASSQDQDSLNEKLFF. As DNA, the CDR3 is TGTGCCAGCAGCCAAGATCAGGACAGCCTTAATGAAAAACTGTTTTTT.

In this sample, this clone turned up once. The rearrangement uses TRBV9 and TRBJ1-1; tentatively, D is TRBD1 (6 bases). The CDR3 extends over 15 amino acids. Germline lookup yields CDR1 SGDLS and CDR2 YYNGEE. Trimming removed 0 bases from V and 1 base from J, with 10 bases in between. The CDR3 reads CASSVDGRGNTEAFF. CDR3 nucleotide sequence: TGTGCCAGCAGCGTAGATGGCAGGGGGAACACTGAAGCTTTCTTT.

The genes are TRBV5-6 and TRBJ1-2; 9 bases are a match to TRBD1. The CDR3 spans 11 residues. V gave up 1 base and J gave up 12 bases; unmatched junction bases: 1. CDR1 SGHDT and CDR2 YYEEEE come from the germline V gene. CDR3 DNA sequence: TGTGCCAGCAGCTTGACAGGGGGCAACACCTTC. It yields the protein CASSLTGGNTF.

This clone was picked up one time. The J gene is TRBJ2-7, the V gene TRBV27; 14 bases agree with TRBD2. Unmatched junction bases numbered 3, after V lost 6 bases and J lost 2 bases. The germline CDR1 and CDR2 sequences are MNHEY and SMNVEV (reference sequence). The CDR3 runs 15 residues. The CDR3 spells CASRGTSGGAYEQYF. CDR3 sequence (DNA): TGTGCCAGCAGAGGGACTAGCGGGGGCGCCTACGAGCAGTACTTC.

This chain connects TRBV19 to TRBJ1-1, with D tentatively TRBD1 (6 bases). The CDR3 is 14 amino acids. The V gene's germline CDR1 is LNHDA and CDR2 SQIVND (reference sequence). Trimming took 6 bases from V and 5 from J, leaving 16 bases between them. The CDR3 here is CASRAPQGRTEAFF. The CDR3 DNA reads TGTGCCAGTAGGGCCCCACAGGGAAGGACTGAAGCTTTCTTT.

The chain links TRBV28 to TRBJ2-2; 10 bases map to TRBD1. CDR1 is MDHEN and CDR2 is SYDVKM in the germline V gene. CDR3 length: 15 residues. V lost 10 bases and J lost 5; bases outside the gene matches: 10. The CDR3 DNA sequence: TGTGCCACCCTGAGGTTGGGACAGGGGACCGGGGAGCTGTTTTTT. This codes for CATLRLGQGTGELFF.

The chain joins TRBV7-9 to TRBJ1-4, with D possibly being TRBD1 (5 bases). Germline CDR1 is SEHNR and CDR2 is FQNEAQ (reference sequence). Trimming stripped 5 bases from V and 1 base from J, with 14 bases between. This CDR3 is built from 16 residues. CDR3 region: CASSPLPQGTNEKLFF. The DNA of the CDR3 is TGTGCCAGCAGCCCACTCCCCCAGGGAACTAATGAAAAACTGTTTTTT.

V usage is TRBV28 and J usage is TRBJ2-5; possibly TRBD1 for D (5 bases). The CDR3 extends over 13 amino acids. V lost 2 bases, J lost 2 bases, and 6 bases lay in between. The V gene's germline CDR1 is MDHEN and CDR2 SYDVKM. This CDR3 is CASSLNRQETQYF. Here the CDR3 DNA reads TGTGCCAGCAGTTTAAACAGGCAAGAGACCCAGTACTTC.

This clone was seen only once. This chain links TRBV7-9 with TRBJ1-5; possible D gene TRBD1, 5 bases. V was trimmed by 3 bases and J by 1 base, leaving 13 bases between them. CDR3 length: 16 residues. Germline CDR1 and CDR2: SEHNR and FQNEAQ (reference sequence). CDR3 loop: CASSFSGGGSNQPQHF. In nucleotides, the CDR3 is TGTGCCAGCAGCTTCTCGGGGGGAGGGAGCAATCAGCCCCAGCATTTT.

The chain carries TRBV5-1 and TRBJ2-6; TRBD2 might be the D (5 bases). The CDR3 contains 16 residues. V was cut by 2 bases and J by 4 bases, with 13 bases left in between. Looked up from germline, CDR1 is SGHRS and CDR2 is YFSETQ. The CDR3 DNA reads as TGCGCCAGCAGCTTTTTCGGCGGGTCCGGGGCCAACGTCCTGACTTTC. Its translation is CASSFFGGSGANVLTF.

The chain combines TRBV28 with TRBJ1-2; 9 nucleotides line up with TRBD1. This CDR3 is 14 amino acids long. The trim removed 6 bases at V and 5 bases at J, leaving 7 bases unmatched. Germline V gene data show CDR1 as MDHEN and CDR2 as SYDVKM. CDR3 in amino acids: CASRIGTGSYGYTF. The CDR3 DNA is TGTGCCAGCAGGATCGGGACAGGGAGTTATGGCTACACCTTC.

The CDR3 sequence: CASSLNSASSYEQYF. CDR3 nucleotide sequence: TGTGCCAGCAGCTTGAATAGCGCAAGCTCCTACGAGCAGTACTTC. V is TRBV7-9 and J is TRBJ2-7; possibly TRBD2 for D (5 bases). The germline gives CDR1 SEHNR, CDR2 FQNEAQ (reference sequence). The CDR3 has 15 residues. V lost 3 bases, J lost 0 bases, and 12 bases lay in between.

The rearrangement links TRBV7-9 to TRBJ2-7, with TRBD1 identical over 7 bases. The CDR3 is 15 amino acids. Per germline, CDR1 SEHNR and CDR2 FQNEAQ (reference sequence). V shed 3 bases, J shed 3 bases, and the junction held 8 bases outside the gene matches. The CDR3 spells CASSFNRGEGYEQYF. The CDR3 DNA reads TGTGCCAGCAGCTTTAACAGGGGTGAGGGCTACGAGCAGTACTTC.

CDR3 DNA sequence: TGTGCCAGCTCACCAATAACTAGCGGGAGTACAGGAGATACGCAGTATTTT. It yields the protein CASSPITSGSTGDTQYF. The V call is TRBV18, the J call TRBJ2-3, with 11 nucleotides matching TRBD2. The CDR3 has 17 residues. The V and J ends lost 2 bases and 5 bases, in that order; junction bases with no gene match: 9. Germline V gene data show CDR1 as KGHSH and CDR2 as LQKENI.

The chain couples TRBV27 to TRBJ1-2; TRBD1 aligns across 9 bases. The CDR3 spans 15 residues. Germline V gives CDR1 MNHEY, CDR2 SMNVEV (reference sequence). J lost 5 bases, V lost 1 base, and 5 bases had no gene match. CDR3 DNA sequence: TGTGCCAGCAGTTTATGGGGACAGGGTGTTTATGGCTACACCTTC. It yields the protein CASSLWGQGVYGYTF.

The chain couples TRBV2 to TRBJ1-5; TRBD1 might be the D (5 bases). V dropped 0 bases and J dropped 4 bases, with 16 bases sitting between them. CDR3 length: 17 residues. CDR1 and CDR2 from the germline V gene are SNHLY and FYNNEI. The CDR3 region is CASSEAFGQGANQPQHF. CDR3 bases: TGTGCCAGCAGTGAAGCGTTCGGGCAGGGTGCGAATCAGCCCCAGCATTTT.

A note on this clone: This CDR3 is also generated by other DNA sequences in the sample. This chain connects TRBV18 to TRBJ1-1; D is unclear. The ends were cut back, 0 bases at V and 0 bases at J, with 5 bases in the middle. The germline V gene encodes CDR1 KGHSH and CDR2 LQKENI. The CDR3 spans 14 residues. CDR3 bases: TGTGCCAGCTCACCACCATCCGTGAACACTGAAGCTTTCTTT. Its protein is CASSPPSVNTEAFF.